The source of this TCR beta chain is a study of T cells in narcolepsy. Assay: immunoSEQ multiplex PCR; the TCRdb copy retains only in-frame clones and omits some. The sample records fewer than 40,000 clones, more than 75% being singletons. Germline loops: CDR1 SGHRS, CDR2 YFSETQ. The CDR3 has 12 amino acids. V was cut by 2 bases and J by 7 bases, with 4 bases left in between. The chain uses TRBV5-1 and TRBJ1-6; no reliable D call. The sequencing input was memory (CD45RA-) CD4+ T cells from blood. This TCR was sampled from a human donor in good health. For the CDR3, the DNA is TGCGCCAGCAGCTTCCCAAATTCACCCCTCCACTTT. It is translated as CASSFPNSPLHF. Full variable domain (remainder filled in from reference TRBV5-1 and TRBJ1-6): KAGVTQTPRYLIKTRGQQVTLSCSPISGHRSVSWYQQTPGQGLQFLFEYFSETQRNKGNFPGRFSGRQFSNSRSEMNVSTLELGDSALYLCASSFPNSPLHFGNGTRLTVT.